A single sample is the source of the 12 T cell receptor beta chains below, sequenced in a study of blood T cell repertoires in COVID-19. Assay: immunoSEQ multiplex PCR; the TCRdb copy retains only in-frame clones and omits some. The table shows over 65,000 clones, with around 82% occurring only once. The sequencing sample was made of peripheral blood. These receptors were taken from a man of 80 years or more with active COVID-19.

The rearrangement joins TRBV28 to TRBJ2-2; 10 nucleotides match TRBD2. This CDR3 has 14 amino acids. Germline assignment: CDR1 MDHEN and CDR2 SYDVKM. V gave up 7 bases and J gave up 4 bases; unmatched junction bases: 3. The CDR3 DNA is TGTGCCAGCAAACTAGCGGGAAGCACCGGGGAGCTGTTTTTT. It yields the protein CASKLAGSTGELFF.

The rearrangement joins TRBV12-5 to TRBJ2-3, with 10 bases lining up with TRBD2. The germline CDR1 and CDR2 sequences are LGHNT and FRNRAP. The CDR3 is 15 amino acids. Trimming at V came to 6 bases and at J to 3 bases, leaving 6 bases not matched to a gene. This chain's CDR3 is CASGPSGSGTDTQYF. In nucleotides, the CDR3 is TGTGCTAGTGGCCCTAGCGGGAGTGGGACAGATACGCAGTATTTT.

In this sample, this clone turned up a few times. The rearrangement uses TRBV19 and TRBJ1-6; tentatively, D is TRBD1 (6 bases). The CDR3 is made up of 15 amino acids. CDR1 and CDR2 (germline): LNHDA, SQIVND (reference sequence). Trimming pared 6 bases from V and 6 bases from J, leaving 15 bases between. In DNA, the CDR3 is TGTGCCAGTAGCCCGCGAAGGGGGTTTAATTCACCCCTCCACTTT. Translated: CASSPRRGFNSPLHF.

The chain links TRBV5-5 to TRBJ2-5; D is possibly TRBD1 (6 bases). The V gene's germline CDR1 is SGHKS and CDR2 YYEKEE (reference sequence). The CDR3 is made up of 15 amino acids. V lost 0 bases, J lost 5 bases, and 14 bases lay in between. The CDR3 region has the DNA TGTGCCAGCAGCTTGGTTGTTGGGGGCGCGGAGACCCAGTACTTC. Residues: CASSLVVGGAETQYF. Full variable domain (missing parts from reference TRBV5-5 and TRBJ2-5): DAGVTQSPTHLIKTRGQQVTLRCSPISGHKSVSWYQQVLGQGPQFIFQYYEKEERGRGNFPDRFSARQFPNYSSELNVNALLLGDSALYLCASSLVVGGAETQYFGPGTRLLVL.

This clone is a singleton in its sample. The gene calls are TRBV30 and TRBJ1-1, with D maybe TRBD1 (6 bases). In germline, CDR1 is GTSNPN, CDR2 SVGIG (reference sequence). V lost 4 bases and J 2 bases, leaving 11 bases between the germline ends. The CDR3 length is 13 residues. CDR3 protein: CAWTRTVNTEAFF. CDR3 bases: TGTGCCTGGACCCGGACAGTTAACACTGAAGCTTTCTTT. Based on the CDR3 plus reference TRBV30 and TRBJ1-1, the full variable domain is SQTIHQWPATLVQPVGSPLSLECTVEGTSNPNLYWYRQAAGRGLQLLFYSVGIGQISSEVPQNLSASRPQDRQFILSSKKLLLSDSGFYLCAWTRTVNTEAFFGQGTRLTVV.

The rearrangement uses TRBV27 and TRBJ2-2, with no clear D. CDR3 length: 14 amino acids. Trimming took 7 bases from V and 3 from J, leaving 12 bases between them. CDR1 and CDR2 (germline): MNHEY, SMNVEV (reference sequence). The CDR3 protein is CASISRHHTGELFF. The CDR3 DNA follows: TGTGCCAGCATCTCCCGACACCACACCGGGGAGCTGTTTTTT.

The chain recombines TRBV4-2 with TRBJ2-7; 8 bases are shared with TRBD1. Per the germline V gene, CDR1 is LGHNA and CDR2 is YNFKEQ. The CDR3 spans 14 residues. V lost 5 bases, J lost 5 bases, and 8 bases stayed unmatched. In nucleotides, the CDR3 is TGTGCCAGCAGCGGGACATCAGGGGGCCACGAGCAGTACTTC. Protein product: CASSGTSGGHEQYF.

The chain couples TRBV4-2 to TRBJ2-7; 12 nucleotides agree with TRBD1. This CDR3 comprises 15 residues. Trimming at V came to 2 bases and at J to 6 bases, leaving 5 bases not matched to a gene. Germline CDR1 is LGHNA and CDR2 is YNFKEQ. DNA for the CDR3: TGTGCCAGCAGCCAAACGGGGACAGGGGGCGGCGAGCAGTACTTC. It translates to CASSQTGTGGGEQYF.

Details on this clone: Germline is not matched at one junction end, which may reflect a read error. The chain is built from TRBV5-1 and TRBJ2-7, with D tentatively TRBD2 (6 bases). The CDR3 runs to 15 residues. Germline CDR1 is SGHRS and CDR2 is YFSETQ. CDR3 loop: CASRLEGTSSYEQYF. For the CDR3, the DNA is TGCGCCAGCAGATTGGAGGGAACTAGCTCCTACGAGCAGTACTTC. Using reference TRBV5-1 and TRBJ2-7 for the parts outside the CDR3, the full variable domain is KAGVTQTPRYLIKTRGQQVTLSCSPISGHRSVSWYQQTPGQGLQFLFEYFSETQRNKGNFPGRFSGRQFSNSRSEMNVSTLELGDSALYLCASRLEGTSSYEQYFGPGTRLTVT.

The CDR3 DNA sequence: TGTGCCACCAGTGATTCCCCCCCATCCACCGGGGAGCTGTTTTTT. It encodes CATSDSPPSTGELFF. The gene calls are TRBV24-1 and TRBJ2-2; D remains unclear. Trimming stripped 2 bases from V and 4 bases from J, with 10 bases between. Germline CDR1 KGHDR, CDR2 SFDVKD. This CDR3 comprises 15 residues.

The CDR3 sequence is CASSSGVSTDTQYF. The CDR3 DNA follows: TGTGCCAGTAGTAGCGGGGTAAGCACAGATACGCAGTATTTT. The chain joins TRBV6-6 to TRBJ2-3; TRBD2 aligns across 8 bases. CDR3 size: 14 residues. V lost 9 bases, J lost 0 bases, and 5 bases stayed unmatched. Germline-derived CDR1 and CDR2 are MNHNY and SVGAGI (reference sequence).

The chain carries TRBV30 and TRBJ2-1; no clear D. The CDR3 spans 9 residues. Germline V gene lookup returns CDR1 GTSNPN and CDR2 SVGIG (reference sequence). V was clipped by 6 bases and J by 6 bases, with 3 bases between them. The CDR3 region is CACGNEQFF. Here the CDR3 DNA reads TGTGCCTGCGGCAATGAGCAGTTCTTC.